Sequencing of this T cell receptor (beta chain) was carried out in a study of blood T cell repertoires in COVID-19. Trimming pared 7 bases from V and 5 bases from J, leaving 14 bases between. This CDR3 has 13 residues. Looked up from germline, CDR1 is LNHDA and CDR2 is SQIVND (reference sequence). TCRdb keeps only in-frame clones here, not all; method: immunoSEQ multiplex PCR. The data hold around 96,000 clones, with 90% to 95% observed a single time. The TCR sequence derives from a human donor with active COVID-19. The donor label of this sample is uncertain. The chain uses TRBV19 and TRBJ2-5, with D possibly being TRBD2 (5 bases). The sequencing input was peripheral blood. The chain's CDR3 is CASTGSRGETQYF. In nucleotides, the CDR3 is TGTGCCAGTACAGGAAGTAGAGGGGAGACCCAGTACTTC.